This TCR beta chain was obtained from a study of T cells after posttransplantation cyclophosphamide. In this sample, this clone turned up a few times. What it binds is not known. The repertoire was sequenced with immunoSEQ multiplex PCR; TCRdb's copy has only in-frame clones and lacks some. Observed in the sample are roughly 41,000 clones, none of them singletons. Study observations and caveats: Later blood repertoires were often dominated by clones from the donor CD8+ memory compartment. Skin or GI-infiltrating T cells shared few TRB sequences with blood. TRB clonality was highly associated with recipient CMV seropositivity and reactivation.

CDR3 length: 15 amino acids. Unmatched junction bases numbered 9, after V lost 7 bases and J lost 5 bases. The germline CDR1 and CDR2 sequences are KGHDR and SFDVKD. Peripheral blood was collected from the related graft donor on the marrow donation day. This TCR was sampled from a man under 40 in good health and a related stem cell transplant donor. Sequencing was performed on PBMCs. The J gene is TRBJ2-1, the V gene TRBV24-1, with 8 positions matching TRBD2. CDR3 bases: TGTGCCACCAGCGCGGACGGGGGGGGCCACAATGAGCAGTTCTTC. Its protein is CATSADGGGHNEQFF.